Included here is one T cell receptor (beta chain) sequence, with context. No antigen is known for it. Method: immunoSEQ multiplex PCR; TCRdb's copy keeps in-frame clones and lacks some. The sample records 90,000 to 150,000 clones, more than 75% being singletons. This specimen comes from a study of cytomegalovirus exposure and HLA in healthy donors. Across the whole study: The 95 to 150 validation repertoires used the same platform as the 550 to 750 first-cohort repertoires, a later analysis reported. Study-level points and caveats: Researchers counted about 150 TCR beta chains as cytomegalovirus-associated. As was reported, the classifier diagnosed cytomegalovirus status with high specificity and sensitivity.

Germline V gene data show CDR1 as MNHEY and CDR2 as SVGAGI. The CDR3 spans 14 residues. Trimming cost V 6 bases and J 0 bases; bases outside gene matches: 5. The rearrangement links TRBV6-5 to TRBJ2-7; 7 bases match TRBD2. The sequencing sample was made of PBMCs. The TCR sequence derives from a man between 18 and 29 years old in good health and CMV-seronegative. The DNA of the CDR3 is TGTGCCAGCAGACCTAGCGGAGGCTCCTACGAGCAGTACTTC. Its protein product is CASRPSGGSYEQYF.